These T cell receptor beta chains were read from a single sample in a study of early T cells in non-severe SARS-CoV-2 infection. Via MiXCR, TCRdb re-called the 5' RACE reads, giving one row per CDR3 protein. Here the sample spans about 84,000 distinct CDR3 sequences, 9% to 13% being singletons. Material for sequencing was whole blood. These receptors were collected from an adult who was a healthcare worker with PCR-confirmed SARS-CoV-2 infection or an uninfected control (not recorded which). CDR3s include the opening cysteine and the closing phenylalanine or tryptophan. D genes are given only for firm matches. Clone sizes are given selectively: once, few, many, or a class where the clone is expanded.

j_call clone_size d_call v_call cdr3_aa cdr3_nt
TRBJ2-2 many NA TRBV11-2 CASSPGPAGLITGELFF TGTGCCAGCAGCCCCGGACCCGCCGGACTCATCACCGGGGAGCTGTTTTTT
TRBJ2-1 many TRBD2 TRBV7-6 CASSQTASERGTSSYNEQFF TGTGCCAGCAGCCAAACGGCAAGCGAGCGGGGGACAAGCTCCTACAATGAGCAGTTCTTC
TRBJ2-2 few NA TRBV7-9 CASSLGSPRELFF TGTGCCAGCAGCCTGGGTAGCCCCCGGGAGCTGTTTTTT
TRBJ2-7 many TRBD2 TRBV20-1 CSAPLAGVGEQYF TGCAGTGCCCCACTAGCGGGAGTAGGAGAGCAGTACTTC
TRBJ1-2 NA NA TRBV7-2 CASSSQGYGYTF TGTGCCAGCAGCTCACAGGGCTATGGCTACACCTTC
TRBJ1-6 few TRBD1 TRBV2 CASRSGQGARASPLHF TGTGCCAGCAGGTCGGGACAGGGGGCGCGGGCCTCACCCCTCCACTTT
TRBJ1-1 NA NA TRBV20-1 CSAPLPGNTEAFF TGCAGTGCACCTCTTCCGGGGAACACTGAAGCTTTCTTT
TRBJ2-3 NA NA TRBV6-5 CASSYGQLGSTDTQYF TGTGCCAGCAGTTACGGGCAGTTGGGTAGCACAGATACGCAGTATTTT
TRBJ1-1 few TRBD1 TRBV7-6 CASSLRGTGGSMNTEAFF TGTGCCAGCAGCTTACGCGGGACAGGGGGCTCAATGAACACTGAAGCTTTCTTT
TRBJ2-3 many NA TRBV27 CASSRGTYTDTQYF TGTGCCAGCAGTAGAGGGACGTACACAGATACGCAGTATTTT
TRBJ1-2 NA NA TRBV4-2 CASSQGQGSYGYTF TGTGCCAGCAGCCAAGGCCAGGGGTCCTATGGCTACACCTTC
TRBJ2-3 once NA TRBV11-2 CASSLSTGADTQYF TGTGCCAGCAGCCTTTCGACTGGGGCAGATACGCAGTATTTT
TRBJ2-1 many TRBD2 TRBV27 CASSLSASGRAPQFF TGTGCCAGCAGTTTATCGGCTAGCGGGAGGGCCCCACAGTTCTTC
TRBJ1-6 few TRBD1 TRBV10-3 CAISEGTGGSPLHF TGTGCCATCAGTGAAGGGACAGGGGGTTCACCCCTCCACTTT
TRBJ2-3 NA NA TRBV29-1 CSVEDRGDTQYF TGCAGCGTTGAAGATCGGGGGGATACGCAGTATTTT
TRBJ2-1 few NA TRBV7-8 CASSLDPHEQFF TGTGCCAGCAGCTTAGATCCCCATGAGCAGTTCTTC
TRBJ2-1 many TRBD2 TRBV29-1 CSVSSGGSFNEQFF TGCAGCGTTAGTAGCGGGGGTTCTTTCAATGAGCAGTTCTTC
TRBJ2-3 NA NA TRBV6-1 CASSEGGDTQYF TGTGCCAGCAGTGAGGGAGGAGATACGCAGTATTTT
TRBJ2-1 few NA TRBV29-1 CSVEQGNEQFF TGCAGCGTCGAACAGGGTAATGAGCAGTTCTTC
TRBJ2-2 few NA TRBV5-5 CASSAHRVGNTGELFF TGTGCCAGCAGCGCTCACAGGGTTGGGAACACCGGGGAGCTGTTTTTT
TRBJ2-6 many NA TRBV11-2 CASSPRWANVLTF TGTGCCAGCAGCCCGCGGTGGGCCAACGTCCTGACTTTC
TRBJ2-3 many TRBD2 TRBV18 CASSPKGRSGGTDTQYF TGTGCCAGCTCACCAAAGGGACGAAGCGGGGGCACAGATACGCAGTATTTT
TRBJ2-5 NA TRBD2 TRBV4-2 CASSQAPGLAGEETQYF TGTGCCAGCAGCCAAGCCCCGGGACTAGCGGGGGAAGAGACCCAGTACTTC
TRBJ2-1 NA NA TRBV21-1 CASSKASGGPINNEQFF TGTGCCAGCAGCAAAGCGAGCGGGGGGCCTATTAACAATGAGCAGTTCTTC